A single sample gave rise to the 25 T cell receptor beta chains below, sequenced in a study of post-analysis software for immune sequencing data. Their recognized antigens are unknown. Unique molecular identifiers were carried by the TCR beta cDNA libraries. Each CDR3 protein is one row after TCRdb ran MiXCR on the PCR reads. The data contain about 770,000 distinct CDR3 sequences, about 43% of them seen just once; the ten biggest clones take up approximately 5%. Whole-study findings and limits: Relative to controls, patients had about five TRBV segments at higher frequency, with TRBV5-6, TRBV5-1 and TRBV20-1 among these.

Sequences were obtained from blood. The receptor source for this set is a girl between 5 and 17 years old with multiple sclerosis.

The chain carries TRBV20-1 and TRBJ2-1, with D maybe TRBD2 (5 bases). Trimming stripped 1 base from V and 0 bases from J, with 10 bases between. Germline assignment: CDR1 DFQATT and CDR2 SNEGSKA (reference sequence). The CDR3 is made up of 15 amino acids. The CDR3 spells CSARGGPDSYNEQFF. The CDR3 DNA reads TGCAGTGCTAGAGGAGGGCCCGACTCCTACAATGAGCAGTTCTTC.

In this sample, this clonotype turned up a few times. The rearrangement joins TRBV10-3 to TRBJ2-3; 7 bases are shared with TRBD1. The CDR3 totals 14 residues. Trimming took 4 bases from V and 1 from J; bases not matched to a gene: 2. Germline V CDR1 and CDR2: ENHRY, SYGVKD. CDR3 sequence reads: CAISAGTGTDTQYF. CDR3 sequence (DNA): TGTGCCATCAGTGCCGGGACAGGCACAGATACGCAGTATTTT.

The CDR3 sequence is CSAREGTVYEQYF. The CDR3, as DNA: TGCAGTGCTAGAGAGGGGACAGTCTACGAGCAGTACTTC. J is TRBJ2-7 and V is TRBV20-1, with TRBD1 matching 7 bases. The CDR3 length is 13 residues. Germline CDR1 DFQATT, CDR2 SNEGSKA (reference sequence). J gave up 3 bases and V 0 bases, and 2 bases lay outside the gene matches.

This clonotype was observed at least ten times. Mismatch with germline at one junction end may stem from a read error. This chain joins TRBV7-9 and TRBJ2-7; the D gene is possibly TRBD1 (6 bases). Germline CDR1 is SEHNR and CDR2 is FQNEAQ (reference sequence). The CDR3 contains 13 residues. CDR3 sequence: CASSLGQLYEQYF. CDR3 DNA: TGTGCCAGCAGTTTAGGACAGCTCTACGAGCAGTACTTC.

CDR3 sequence: CASSLGQGGVNTEAFF. DNA of the CDR3: TGCGCCAGCAGCTTGGGACAGGGTGGTGTGAACACTGAAGCTTTCTTT. This chain connects TRBV5-1 to TRBJ1-1; 7 positions match TRBD1. This CDR3 is built from 16 residues. Germline-derived CDR1 and CDR2 are SGHRS and YFSETQ. V lost 0 bases, J lost 0 bases, and 5 bases stayed unmatched.

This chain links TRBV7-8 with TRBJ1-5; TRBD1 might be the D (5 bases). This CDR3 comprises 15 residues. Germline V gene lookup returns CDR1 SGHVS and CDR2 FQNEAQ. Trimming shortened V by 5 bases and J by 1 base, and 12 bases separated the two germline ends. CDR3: CASSHRAGSNQPQHF. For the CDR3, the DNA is TGTGCCAGCAGCCACCGCGCAGGGAGCAATCAGCCCCAGCATTTT.

The CDR3 here is CSSLADWGTDTQYF. CDR3 in DNA: TGCAGTTCACTAGCCGATTGGGGCACAGATACGCAGTATTTT. V usage is TRBV20-1 and J usage is TRBJ2-3; possible D gene TRBD2, 6 bases. The CDR3 totals 14 residues. The germline V gene encodes CDR1 DFQATT and CDR2 SNEGSKA (reference sequence). Trimming removed 8 bases at V and 1 base at J, with 16 bases between.

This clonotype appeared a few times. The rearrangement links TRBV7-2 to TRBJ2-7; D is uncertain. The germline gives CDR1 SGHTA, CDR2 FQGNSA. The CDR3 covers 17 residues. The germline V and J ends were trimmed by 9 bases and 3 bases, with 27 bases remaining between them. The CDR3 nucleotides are TGTGCCAGGCAGCGTGGACCCCCACTCGTTTGGATCTACGAGCAGTACTTC. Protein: CARQRGPPLVWIYEQYF.

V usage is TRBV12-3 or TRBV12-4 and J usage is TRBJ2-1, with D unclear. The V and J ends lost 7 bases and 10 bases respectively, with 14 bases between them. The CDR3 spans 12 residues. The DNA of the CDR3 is TGTGCCAGCAAGTCCCCTATATCCGAGCAGTTCTTC. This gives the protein CASKSPISEQFF.

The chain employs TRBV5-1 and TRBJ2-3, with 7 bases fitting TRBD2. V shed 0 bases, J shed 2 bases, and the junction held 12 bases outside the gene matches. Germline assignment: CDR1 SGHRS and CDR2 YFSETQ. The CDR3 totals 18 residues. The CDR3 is CASSLDLNSGTNTDTQYF. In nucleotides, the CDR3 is TGCGCCAGCAGCTTGGATCTGAACTCCGGGACTAACACAGATACGCAGTATTTT.

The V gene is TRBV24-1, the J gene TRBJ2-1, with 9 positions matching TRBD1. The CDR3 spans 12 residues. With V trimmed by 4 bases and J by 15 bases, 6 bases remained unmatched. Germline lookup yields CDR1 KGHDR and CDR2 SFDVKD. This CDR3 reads CATSEDRGPAFF. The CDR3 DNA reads TGTGCCACCAGTGAGGACAGGGGACCTGCGTTCTTC.

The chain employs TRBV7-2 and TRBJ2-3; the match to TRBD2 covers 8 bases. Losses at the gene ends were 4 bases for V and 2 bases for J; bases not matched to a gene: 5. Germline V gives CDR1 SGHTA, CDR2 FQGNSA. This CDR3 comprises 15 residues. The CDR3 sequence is CASSSQRGSTDTQYF. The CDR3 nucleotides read TGTGCCAGCAGCTCCCAGCGGGGGTCCACAGATACGCAGTATTTT.

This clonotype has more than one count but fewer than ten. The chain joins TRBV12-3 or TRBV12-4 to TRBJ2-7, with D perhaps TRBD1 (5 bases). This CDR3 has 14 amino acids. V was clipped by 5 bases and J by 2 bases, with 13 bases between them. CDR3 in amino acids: CASSPGNQAYEQYF. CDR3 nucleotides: TGTGCCAGCAGTCCAGGGAATCAGGCCTACGAGCAGTACTTC.

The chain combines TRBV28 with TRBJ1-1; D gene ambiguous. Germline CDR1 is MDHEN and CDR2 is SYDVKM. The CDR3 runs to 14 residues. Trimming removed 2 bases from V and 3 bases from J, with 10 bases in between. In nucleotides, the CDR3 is TGTGCCAGCAGTTTACCAACAAGAGACACTGAAGCTTTCTTT. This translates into CASSLPTRDTEAFF.

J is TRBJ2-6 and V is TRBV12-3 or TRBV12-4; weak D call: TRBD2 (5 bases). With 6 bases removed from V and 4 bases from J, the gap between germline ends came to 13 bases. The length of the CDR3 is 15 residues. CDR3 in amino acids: CASSKTGSGANVLTF. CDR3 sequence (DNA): TGTGCCAGCAGCAAAACGGGGTCCGGGGCCAACGTCCTGACTTTC.

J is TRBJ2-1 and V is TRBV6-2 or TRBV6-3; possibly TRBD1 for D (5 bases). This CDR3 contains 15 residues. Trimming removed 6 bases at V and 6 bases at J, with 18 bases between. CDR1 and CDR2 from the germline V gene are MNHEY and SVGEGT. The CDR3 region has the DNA TGTGCCAGCAGCACCGTGAAGGGGTTAAGCAATGAGCAGTTCTTC. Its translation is CASSTVKGLSNEQFF.

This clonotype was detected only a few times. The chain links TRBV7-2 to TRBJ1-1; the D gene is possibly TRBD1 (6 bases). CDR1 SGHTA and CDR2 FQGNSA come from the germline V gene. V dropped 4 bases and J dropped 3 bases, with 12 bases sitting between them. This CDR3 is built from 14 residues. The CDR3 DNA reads TGTGCCAGCAGCTCACAGGGCTGGGACACTGAAGCTTTCTTT. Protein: CASSSQGWDTEAFF.

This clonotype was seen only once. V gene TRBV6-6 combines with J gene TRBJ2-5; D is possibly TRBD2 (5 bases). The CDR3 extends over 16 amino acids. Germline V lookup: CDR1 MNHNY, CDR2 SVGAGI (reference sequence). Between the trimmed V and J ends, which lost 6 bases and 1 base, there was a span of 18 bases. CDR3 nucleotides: TGTGCCAGCAGGCTAAACGGGATGCCCCTCCAAGAGACCCAGTACTTC. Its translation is CASRLNGMPLQETQYF.

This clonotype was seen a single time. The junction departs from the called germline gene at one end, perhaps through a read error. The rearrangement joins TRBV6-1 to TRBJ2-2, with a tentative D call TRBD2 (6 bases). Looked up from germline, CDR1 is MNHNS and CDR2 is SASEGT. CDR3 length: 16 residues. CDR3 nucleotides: TGTGCCAGCAGTAAAGCGCGGGGTAGCTTGAACGGGGAGCTGTTTTTT. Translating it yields CASSKARGSLNGELFF.

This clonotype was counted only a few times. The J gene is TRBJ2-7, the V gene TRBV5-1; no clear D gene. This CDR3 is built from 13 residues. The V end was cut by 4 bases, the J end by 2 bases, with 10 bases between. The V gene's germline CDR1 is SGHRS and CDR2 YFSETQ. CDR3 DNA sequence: TGCGCCAGCAGCCCGGAGTCAGCCTACGAGCAGTACTTC. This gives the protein CASSPESAYEQYF.

Here the CDR3 reads CASSLGSASTDTQYF. CDR3 DNA: TGTGCCAGCAGCTTAGGGAGTGCTAGCACAGATACGCAGTATTTT. The chain links TRBV7-2 to TRBJ2-3; D not certain. Trimming removed 1 base from V and 0 bases from J, with 8 bases in between. Germline V gives CDR1 SGHTA, CDR2 FQGNSA. The CDR3 extends over 15 amino acids.

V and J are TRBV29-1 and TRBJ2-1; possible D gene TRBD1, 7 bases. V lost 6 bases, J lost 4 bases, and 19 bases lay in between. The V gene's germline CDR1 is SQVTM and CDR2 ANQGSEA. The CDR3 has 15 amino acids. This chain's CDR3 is CSVSYRGGGYNEQFF. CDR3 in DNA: TGCAGCGTCTCCTACAGGGGAGGCGGGTACAATGAGCAGTTCTTC.

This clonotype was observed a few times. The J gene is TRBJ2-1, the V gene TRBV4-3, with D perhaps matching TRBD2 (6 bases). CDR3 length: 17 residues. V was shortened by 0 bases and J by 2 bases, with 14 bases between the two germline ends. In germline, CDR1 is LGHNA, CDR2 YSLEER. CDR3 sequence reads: CASSQDLASATYNEQFF. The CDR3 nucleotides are TGCGCCAGCAGCCAAGATCTAGCTAGCGCGACCTACAATGAGCAGTTCTTC.

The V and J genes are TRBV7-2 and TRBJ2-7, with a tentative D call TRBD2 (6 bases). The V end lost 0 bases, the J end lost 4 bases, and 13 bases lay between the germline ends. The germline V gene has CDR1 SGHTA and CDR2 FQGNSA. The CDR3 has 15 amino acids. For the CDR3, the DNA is TGTGCCAGCAGCTTAGCGGACGGGAGTTCTTACGAGCAGTACTTC. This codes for CASSLADGSSYEQYF.

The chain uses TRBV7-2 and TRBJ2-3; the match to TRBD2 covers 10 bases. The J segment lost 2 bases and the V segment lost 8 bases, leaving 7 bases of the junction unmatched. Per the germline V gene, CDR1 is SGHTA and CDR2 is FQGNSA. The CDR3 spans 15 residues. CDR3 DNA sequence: TGTGCCAGCGGCCCTAGCGGGGGCTCCACAGATACGCAGTATTTT. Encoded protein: CASGPSGGSTDTQYF.